Detailed here is one TCR beta chain. The data belong to a study of T-cell reconstitution after alpha-beta-depleted transplantation in children. Trimming cost V 4 bases and J 2 bases; bases outside gene matches: 9. The CDR3 is 16 amino acids. The germline V gene has CDR1 SEHNR and CDR2 FQNEAQ (reference sequence). As it was prepared, the TCRbeta library received unique molecular identifiers. TCRdb reprocessed the PCR reads with MiXCR, giving one entry per CDR3 protein. The data contain some 390,000 distinct CDR3 sequences, around 20% of them singletons. This chain links TRBV7-9 with TRBJ2-3, with 7 bases identical to TRBD1. Specimen: PBMCs from the stem cell graft donor, collected from the stem cell graft. The clonotype comes from a human donor who donated a stem cell graft to a child with acute myeloid leukemia. The CDR3 protein is CASSSTTGNPTDTQYF. Here the CDR3 DNA reads TGTGCCAGCAGCTCTACGACAGGGAACCCCACAGATACGCAGTATTTT. Using reference TRBV7-9 and TRBJ2-3 for the parts outside the CDR3, the full variable domain is DTGVSQNPRHKITKRGQNVTFRCDPISEHNRLYWYRQTLGQGPEFLTYFQNEAQLEKSRLLSDRFSAERPKGSFSTLEIQRTEQGDSAMYLCASSSTTGNPTDTQYFGPGTRLTVL.